A single sample gave rise to the 6 T cell receptor beta chains below, sequenced in a study of shared clonotypes between healthy human individuals. Positively selected for CCR7, the CD45RO-negative cells used as naive CD8 cells excluded terminally differentiated effector memory CD45RA+ cells. Repertoires were generated with immunoSEQ multiplex PCR, while TCRdb's copy carries only in-frame clones and drops some. The table has about 2,100,000 clones, 85% to 95% seen once; the top ten hold 1.5% to 2%. The sample comprised naive CD8+ T cells from PBMCs. Every receptor here comes from a man aged 18 to 29 in good health. Some clones in this sample may be carry-over from other donors' samples.

J is TRBJ2-7 and V is TRBV27; 8 bases fit TRBD2. The CDR3 is made up of 19 amino acids. V was pared by 6 bases and J by 0 bases, with 19 bases of the junction left unmatched. Germline CDR1 is MNHEY and CDR2 is SMNVEV (reference sequence). The CDR3 is CASRPIYRASGSFSYEQYF. CDR3 nucleotide sequence: TGTGCCAGCAGACCCATTTATCGGGCTAGCGGGTCGTTCTCCTACGAGCAGTACTTC.

This sequence joins TRBV2 and TRBJ1-5; maybe TRBD1 (5 bases). Trimming cost V 7 bases and J 3 bases, with 16 bases left between them. Germline values: CDR1 SNHLY, CDR2 FYNNEI. The CDR3 is 15 amino acids. The CDR3 DNA sequence: TGTGCCAGCAACAACCGGGACGGTTACAATCAGCCCCAGCATTTT. Translating gives CASNNRDGYNQPQHF.

The DNA of the CDR3 is TGTGCCAGCAGTTTACTCTCCCCTAGCGGGAGTACAGATACGCAGTATTTT. Protein sequence: CASSLLSPSGSTDTQYF. This sequence joins TRBV27 and TRBJ2-3; 10 bases fit TRBD2. CDR3 length equals 17 residues. V was clipped by 2 bases and J by 3 bases; unmatched bases: 8. Per germline, CDR1 MNHEY and CDR2 SMNVEV (reference sequence).

This sequence joins TRBV19 and TRBJ1-1; no reliable D call. This CDR3 comprises 13 residues. The germline V and J ends were trimmed by 8 bases and 1 base, with 11 bases remaining between them. Germline CDR1 and CDR2: LNHDA and SQIVND (reference sequence). The DNA of the CDR3 is TGTGCCAGTGCGTGGGCGAAGAACACTGAAGCTTTCTTT. Translated: CASAWAKNTEAFF.

This clone was seen a handful of times. The chain employs TRBV7-9 and TRBJ1-5; TRBD1 matches 8 bases. The CDR3 totals 18 residues. The trim removed 3 bases at V and 0 bases at J, leaving 10 bases unmatched. The V gene's germline CDR1 is SEHNR and CDR2 FQNEAQ (reference sequence). CDR3 sequence (DNA): TGTGCCAGCAGCTTCTCACCAAGACAGGGGAATAGCAATCAGCCCCAGCATTTT. As protein: CASSFSPRQGNSNQPQHF.

On this clone itself: The sample contains more than one DNA sequence encoding this CDR3. The chain couples TRBV9 to TRBJ2-7; the D is unclear. Trimming took off 1 base at V and 1 base at J, with 9 bases between the two ends. CDR1 is SGDLS, CDR2 YYNGEE, per germline. The length of the CDR3 is 14 residues. In DNA, the CDR3 is TGTGCCAGCAGCGTATTTGGCGGTTCCTACGAGCAGTACTTC. Protein sequence: CASSVFGGSYEQYF.